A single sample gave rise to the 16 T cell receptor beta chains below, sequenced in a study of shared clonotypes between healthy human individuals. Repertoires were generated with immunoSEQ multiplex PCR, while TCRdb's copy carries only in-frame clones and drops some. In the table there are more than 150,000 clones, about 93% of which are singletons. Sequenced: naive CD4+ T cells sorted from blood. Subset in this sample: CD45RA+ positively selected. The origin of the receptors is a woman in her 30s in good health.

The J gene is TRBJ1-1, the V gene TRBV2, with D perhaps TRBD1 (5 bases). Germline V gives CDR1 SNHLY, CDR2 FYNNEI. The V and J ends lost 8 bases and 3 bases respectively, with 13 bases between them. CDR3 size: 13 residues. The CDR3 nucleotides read TGTGCCAGCGTCGCAGGGAGAGACACTGAAGCTTTCTTT. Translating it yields CASVAGRDTEAFF.

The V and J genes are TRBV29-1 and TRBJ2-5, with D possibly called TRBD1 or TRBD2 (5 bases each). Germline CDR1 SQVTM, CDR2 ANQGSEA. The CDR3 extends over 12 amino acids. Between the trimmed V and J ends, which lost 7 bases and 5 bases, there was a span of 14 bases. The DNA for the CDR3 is TGCAGCGCCGACCGGGGCACGGAGACCCAGTACTTC. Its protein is CSADRGTETQYF.

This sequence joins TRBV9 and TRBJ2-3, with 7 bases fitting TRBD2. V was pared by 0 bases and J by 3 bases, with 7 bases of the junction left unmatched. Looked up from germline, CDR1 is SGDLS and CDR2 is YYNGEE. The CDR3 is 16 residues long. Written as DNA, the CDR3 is TGTGCCAGCAGCGTAGCTCCTGGGAGGGGAACAGATACGCAGTATTTT. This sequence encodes CASSVAPGRGTDTQYF.

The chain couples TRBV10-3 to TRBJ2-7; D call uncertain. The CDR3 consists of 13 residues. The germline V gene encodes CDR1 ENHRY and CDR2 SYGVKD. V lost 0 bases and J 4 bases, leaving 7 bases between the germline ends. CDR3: CAISESLGYEQYF. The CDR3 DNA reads TGTGCCATCAGTGAGTCGCTGGGGTACGAGCAGTACTTC.

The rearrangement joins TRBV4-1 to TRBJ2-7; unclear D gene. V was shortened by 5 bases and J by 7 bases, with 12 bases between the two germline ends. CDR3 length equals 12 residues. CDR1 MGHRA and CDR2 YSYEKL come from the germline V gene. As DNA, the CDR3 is TGCGCCAGCAGCGGGCCGATGGGGGAGCAGTACTTC. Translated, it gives CASSGPMGEQYF.

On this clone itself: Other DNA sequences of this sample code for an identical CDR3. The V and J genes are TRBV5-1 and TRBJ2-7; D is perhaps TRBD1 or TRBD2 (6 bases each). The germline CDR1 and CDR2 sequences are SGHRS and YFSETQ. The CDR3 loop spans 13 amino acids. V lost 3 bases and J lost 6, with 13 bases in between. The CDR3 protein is CASSSHEGGEQYF. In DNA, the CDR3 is TGCGCCAGCAGCTCTCACGAGGGGGGCGAGCAGTACTTC.

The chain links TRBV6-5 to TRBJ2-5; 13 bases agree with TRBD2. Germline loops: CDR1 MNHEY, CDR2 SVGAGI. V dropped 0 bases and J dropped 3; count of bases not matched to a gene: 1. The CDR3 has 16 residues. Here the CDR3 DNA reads TGTGCCAGCAGTTACTCGGGGACTAGCGGGGAAGAGACCCAGTACTTC. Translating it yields CASSYSGTSGEETQYF.

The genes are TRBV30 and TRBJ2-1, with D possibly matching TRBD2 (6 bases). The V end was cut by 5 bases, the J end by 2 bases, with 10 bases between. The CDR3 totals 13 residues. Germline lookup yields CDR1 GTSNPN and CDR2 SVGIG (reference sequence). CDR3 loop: CAWVAGPYNEQFF. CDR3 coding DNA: TGTGCCTGGGTGGCGGGACCCTACAATGAGCAGTTCTTC.

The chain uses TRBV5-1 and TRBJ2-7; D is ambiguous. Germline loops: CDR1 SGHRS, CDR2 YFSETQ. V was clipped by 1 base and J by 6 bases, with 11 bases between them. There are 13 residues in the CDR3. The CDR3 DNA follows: TGCGCCAGCAGCTTGCGCTCGCCCAGCGAGCAGTACTTC. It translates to CASSLRSPSEQYF. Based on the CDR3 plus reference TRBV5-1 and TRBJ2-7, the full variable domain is KAGVTQTPRYLIKTRGQQVTLSCSPISGHRSVSWYQQTPGQGLQFLFEYFSETQRNKGNFPGRFSGRQFSNSRSEMNVSTLELGDSALYLCASSLRSPSEQYFGPGTRLTVT.

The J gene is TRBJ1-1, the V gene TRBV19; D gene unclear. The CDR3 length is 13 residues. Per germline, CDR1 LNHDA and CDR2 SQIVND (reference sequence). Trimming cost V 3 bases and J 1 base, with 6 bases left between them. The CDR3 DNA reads TGTGCCAGTAGTATTACCCAGAACACTGAAGCTTTCTTT. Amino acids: CASSITQNTEAFF.

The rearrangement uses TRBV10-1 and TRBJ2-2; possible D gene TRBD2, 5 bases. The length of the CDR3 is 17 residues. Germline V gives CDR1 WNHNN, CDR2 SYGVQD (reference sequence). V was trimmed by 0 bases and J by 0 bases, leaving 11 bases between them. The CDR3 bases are TGCGCCAGCAGTGAGTCGGAGGCAAACGCGAACACCGGGGAGCTGTTTTTT. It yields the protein CASSESEANANTGELFF.

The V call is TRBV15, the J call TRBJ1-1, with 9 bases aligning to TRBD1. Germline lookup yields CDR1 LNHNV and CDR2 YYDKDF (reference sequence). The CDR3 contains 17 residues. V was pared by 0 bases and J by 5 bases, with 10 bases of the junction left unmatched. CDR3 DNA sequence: TGTGCCACCAGCAGAGATGATGGGACAGGGTTATCAACTGAAGCTTTCTTT. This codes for CATSRDDGTGLSTEAFF.

The CDR3 region is CASSKDSYEQYF. CDR3 sequence (DNA): TGTGCCAGCAGTAAGGACAGTTACGAGCAGTACTTC. V is TRBV28 and J is TRBJ2-7; TRBD1 might be the D (6 bases). CDR3 size: 12 residues. Per the germline V gene, CDR1 is MDHEN and CDR2 is SYDVKM. The V end was cut by 5 bases, the J end by 4 bases, with 9 bases between.

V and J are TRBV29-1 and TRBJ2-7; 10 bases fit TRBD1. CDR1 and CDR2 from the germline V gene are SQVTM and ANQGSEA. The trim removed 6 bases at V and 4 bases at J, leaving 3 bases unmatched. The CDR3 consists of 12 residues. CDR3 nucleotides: TGCAGCGTGTGGGACAGGGGATACGAGCAGTACTTC. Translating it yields CSVWDRGYEQYF.

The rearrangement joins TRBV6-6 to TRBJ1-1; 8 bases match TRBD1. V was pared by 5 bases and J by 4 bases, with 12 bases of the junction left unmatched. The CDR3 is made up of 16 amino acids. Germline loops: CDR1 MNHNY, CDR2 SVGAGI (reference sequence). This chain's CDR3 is CASSRTRTGSITEAFF. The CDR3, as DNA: TGTGCCAGCAGTAGAACTAGGACAGGGTCTATCACTGAAGCTTTCTTT.

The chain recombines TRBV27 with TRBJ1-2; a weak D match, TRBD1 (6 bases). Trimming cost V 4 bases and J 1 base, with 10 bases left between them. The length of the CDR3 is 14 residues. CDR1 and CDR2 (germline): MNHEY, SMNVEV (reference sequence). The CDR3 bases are TGTGCCAGCAGTTCGGACAGACTTAACTATGGCTACACCTTC. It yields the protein CASSSDRLNYGYTF.